These T cell receptor beta chains were read from a single sample in a study of blood T cell repertoires in COVID-19. Assay: immunoSEQ multiplex PCR; the TCRdb copy retains only in-frame clones and omits some. Of under 250,000 clones listed, around nine tenths were seen once; the top ten hold over 0.75%. The material sequenced was peripheral blood. The receptors here all came from a man aged 60 to 75 with COVID-19, enrolled during active disease. CDR3s include the opening cysteine and the closing phenylalanine or tryptophan.

cdr3_length: 15
j_call: TRBJ2-1
v_call: TRBV4-2
cdr3_aa: CASSQDRLNYNEQFF

cdr3_length: 18
j_call: TRBJ2-2
v_call: TRBV19
cdr3_aa: CASSIIGGTRANTGELFF

cdr3_length: 15
j_call: TRBJ2-7
v_call: TRBV3-1/TRBV3-2
cdr3_aa: CASSRRSGASYEQYF

cdr3_length: 14
j_call: TRBJ2-1
v_call: TRBV29-1
cdr3_aa: CSVQLAGVYNEQFF

cdr3_length: 13
j_call: TRBJ2-1
v_call: TRBV4-2
cdr3_aa: CASSQQGNNEQFF

cdr3_length: 15
j_call: TRBJ1-4
v_call: TRBV6-5
cdr3_aa: CASSSGTATNEKLFF

cdr3_length: 11
j_call: TRBJ2-1
v_call: TRBV7-9
cdr3_aa: CASSQFNEQFF

cdr3_length: 13
j_call: TRBJ1-4
v_call: TRBV9
cdr3_aa: CASGPGVNEKLFF

cdr3_length: 17
j_call: TRBJ2-7
v_call: TRBV18
cdr3_aa: CASSPLGGTSGSYEQYF

cdr3_length: 16
j_call: TRBJ2-1
v_call: TRBV7-9
cdr3_aa: CASSLGPQTNVNEQFF

cdr3_length: 16
j_call: TRBJ2-7
v_call: TRBV4-1
cdr3_aa: CASSQGHPWGSYEQYF

cdr3_length: 15
j_call: TRBJ2-3
v_call: TRBV24-1
cdr3_aa: CATSDFGQGTDTQYF

cdr3_length: 13
j_call: TRBJ1-1
v_call: TRBV9
cdr3_aa: CASSATPGSEAFF

cdr3_length: 15
j_call: TRBJ2-7
v_call: TRBV4-1
cdr3_aa: CASSPYRQGPYEQYF

cdr3_length: 17
j_call: TRBJ2-1
v_call: TRBV18
cdr3_aa: CASSLPGLAGTYNEQFF

cdr3_length: 15
j_call: TRBJ2-1
v_call: TRBV5-6
cdr3_aa: CASSWGQGSYNEQFF

cdr3_length: 14
j_call: TRBJ2-2
v_call: TRBV15
cdr3_aa: CATSPGQGHRELFF

cdr3_length: 11
j_call: TRBJ1-2
v_call: TRBV29-1
cdr3_aa: CSVERGLGYTF

cdr3_length: 15
j_call: TRBJ1-3
v_call: TRBV27
cdr3_aa: CASSRRVGTENTIYF

cdr3_length: 13
j_call: TRBJ1-6
v_call: TRBV12-3/TRBV12-4
cdr3_aa: CATSPGEGSPLHF

cdr3_length: 13
j_call: TRBJ1-2
v_call: TRBV2
cdr3_aa: CASSESGNYGYTF

cdr3_length: 18
j_call: TRBJ2-2
v_call: TRBV7-3
cdr3_aa: CASSLFGLAGANTGELFF

cdr3_length: 14
j_call: TRBJ1-1
v_call: TRBV9
cdr3_aa: CASNGQGVGTEAFF

cdr3_length: 14
j_call: TRBJ1-2
v_call: TRBV19
cdr3_aa: CASSTTGFVNGYTF

cdr3_length: 16
j_call: TRBJ1-6
v_call: TRBV18
cdr3_aa: CASSAGRGTYNSPLHF

cdr3_length: 16
j_call: TRBJ2-1
v_call: TRBV5-6
cdr3_aa: CASSLEPSGRNNEQFF